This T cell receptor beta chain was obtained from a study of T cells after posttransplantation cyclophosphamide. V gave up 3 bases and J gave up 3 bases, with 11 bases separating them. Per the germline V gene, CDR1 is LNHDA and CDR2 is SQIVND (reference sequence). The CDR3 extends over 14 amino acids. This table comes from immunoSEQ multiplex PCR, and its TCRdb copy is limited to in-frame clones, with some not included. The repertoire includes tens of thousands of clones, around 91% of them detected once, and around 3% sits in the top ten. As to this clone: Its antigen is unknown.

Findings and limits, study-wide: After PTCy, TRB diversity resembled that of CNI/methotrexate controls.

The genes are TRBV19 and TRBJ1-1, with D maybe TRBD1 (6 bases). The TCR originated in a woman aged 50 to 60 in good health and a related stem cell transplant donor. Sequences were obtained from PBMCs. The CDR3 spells CASSIQGLDTEAFF. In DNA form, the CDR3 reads TGTGCCAGTAGTATCCAGGGGTTGGACACTGAAGCTTTCTTT.